The following is a T cell receptor beta chain sequence with its context. The antigen remains unidentified. This entry belongs to a study of vaccination effects on CD4 cells after COVID-19. With the ViraFEST assay, the study expanded antigen-specific CD4+ T cells using viral peptide pools, then sequenced them. Following 10 days of culture, CD4+ T cells were isolated. Either the mRNA-1273 or the BNT162b2 vaccine was given to participants as two doses. The V and J ends lost 2 bases and 6 bases respectively, with 15 bases between them. This CDR3 is 15 amino acids long. CDR1 and CDR2 (germline): SGHDT, YYEEEE. The protocol was immunoSEQ multiplex PCR, while the TCRdb copy is restricted to in-frame clones and leaves out a portion. The sample contains approximately 26,000 clones, over 70% of which appear only once.

J is TRBJ2-1 and V is TRBV5-6; the D gene is possibly TRBD2 (5 bases). This receptor was identified in a human donor who received a COVID-19 vaccine. The sequencing here drew on CD4+ T cells from PBMCs cultured with HCoV-NL63 spike peptides, taken after COVID-19 vaccination. In nucleotides, the CDR3 is TGTGCCAGCAGCTTCTTTCGTCCTGAGGGCAATGAGCAGTTCTTC. This gives the protein CASSFFRPEGNEQFF.